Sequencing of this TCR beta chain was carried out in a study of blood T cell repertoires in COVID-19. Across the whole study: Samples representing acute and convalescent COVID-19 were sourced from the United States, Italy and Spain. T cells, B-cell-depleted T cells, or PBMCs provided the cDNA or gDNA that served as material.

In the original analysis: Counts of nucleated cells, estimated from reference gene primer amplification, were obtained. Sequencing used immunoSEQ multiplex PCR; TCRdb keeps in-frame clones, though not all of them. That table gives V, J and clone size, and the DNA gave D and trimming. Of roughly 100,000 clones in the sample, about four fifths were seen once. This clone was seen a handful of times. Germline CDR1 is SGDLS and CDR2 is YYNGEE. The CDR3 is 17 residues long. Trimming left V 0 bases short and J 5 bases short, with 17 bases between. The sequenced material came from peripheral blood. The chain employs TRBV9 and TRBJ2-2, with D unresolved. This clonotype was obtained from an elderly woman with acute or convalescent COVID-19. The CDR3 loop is CASSVEVELRGTGELFF. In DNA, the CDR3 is TGTGCCAGCAGCGTAGAAGTGGAGCTGAGAGGAACCGGGGAGCTGTTTTTT.